This T cell receptor beta chain emerged from a study of response to subunit inactivated influenza vaccine. TCRdb processed the RT-PCR reads anew with MiXCR; each CDR3 protein has one entry. The sample has some 160,000 distinct CDR3 sequences, roughly 10% seen once. General observations from the study: Each seasonal flu vaccination may recruit only limited new T cells, authors suggested.

On this clonotype itself: Its antigen is unknown.

The TCR was taken from a man aged 50 to 59 who received an inactivated influenza vaccine. The sample in question was non-naive T cells sorted from PBMCs, obtained roughly 6 weeks after vaccination.

The CDR3 region has the DNA TGTACCTGCAGTTTAGGGCTTATACTAGCGGGAACAGATACGCAGTATTTT. As protein: CTCSLGLILAGTDTQYF. V is TRBV13 and J is TRBJ2-3, with 10 bases fitting TRBD2. The germline V gene has CDR1 PRHDT and CDR2 FYEKMQ (reference sequence). This CDR3 region has 17 residues.